The present T cell receptor beta chain was sequenced within a study of vaccination and CD4 T cells after COVID-19. The treatment here: roughly ten-day PBMC culture with coronavirus spike peptide pools or control peptides (ViraFEST assay). Gathering of the CD4+ T cells, from the unexposed donor, took place before the COVID-19 pandemic (2011-2018). Replacement of half the medium with fresh IL-2 medium took place on days 3 and 7. Trimming took 6 bases from V and 10 from J, leaving 13 bases between them. Germline CDR1 LGHNA, CDR2 YNFKEQ. This CDR3 is built from 12 residues. The Oncomine TCR Beta short-read assay sequenced DNA from cultured CD4+ T cells. Investigators obtained genomic DNA by extraction from cultured CD4+ T cells. TCRdb re-called the PCR reads through MiXCR, storing one row per CDR3 protein. Altogether roughly 9,100 distinct CDR3 sequences are present, 30% to 45% being singletons, with the ten largest covering 6.5% to 8.5%.

As for this clonotype: Its antigen is unknown.

Sequencing was performed on CD4+ T cells from blood, cultured in vitro. The chain uses TRBV4-2 and TRBJ1-5; D is possibly TRBD1 (6 bases). The sequence derives from a human donor in good health. The CDR3 region is CASSTTGQPQHF. DNA of the CDR3: TGTGCCAGCAGTACCACAGGGCAACCCCAGCATTTT.